This TCR beta chain was retrieved from a study of blood T cell repertoires in COVID-19. At the level of the study: PBMCs, B-cell-depleted T cells, or T cells were the source of the cDNA or gDNA that made up the material.

Method: immunoSEQ multiplex PCR; TCRdb's copy keeps in-frame clones and lacks some. The repertoire holds 130,000 or so clones, 70% to 90% seen once, with about 17% in the top ten. Per germline, CDR1 LNHDA and CDR2 SQIVND (reference sequence). With 5 bases clipped from V and 8 bases from J, the junction kept 10 bases outside the gene matches. This CDR3 is 15 amino acids long. The TCR sequence derives from a woman in her forties or fifties who had recovered from COVID-19. The sequenced sample consisted of peripheral blood. This chain joins TRBV19 and TRBJ1-4; 8 nucleotides line up with TRBD1. The CDR3 spells CASSHLGQGGEKLFF. Written as DNA, the CDR3 is TGTGCCAGTAGTCACCTCGGACAGGGTGGGGAAAAACTGTTTTTT.